Following are 14 T cell receptor beta chains from one sample sequenced in a study of shared T cell receptors in the human thymus. Repertoires were generated with immunoSEQ multiplex PCR, while TCRdb's copy carries only in-frame clones and drops some. The table lists hundreds of thousands of clones, approximately 87% of them singletons. A further study also used this sample, focusing on human thymus T cells.

Sequenced: thymocytes. Receptor source: a boy under two years old with a congenital heart defect.

This chain links TRBV4-1 with TRBJ2-1, with a possible D match to TRBD1 (6 bases). Germline V CDR1 and CDR2: MGHRA, YSYEKL. V was trimmed by 3 bases and J by 7 bases, leaving 16 bases between them. This CDR3 region has 15 residues. The CDR3 is CASSHPSGRGNEQFF. In nucleotides, the CDR3 is TGCGCCAGCAGCCATCCCTCAGGCAGGGGAAATGAGCAGTTCTTC.

The chain combines TRBV30 with TRBJ2-1, with D perhaps TRBD1 (5 bases). The CDR3 covers 15 residues. V lost 0 bases to trimming and J lost 10 bases, with 19 bases between them. Germline CDR1 reads GTSNPN; CDR2 reads SVGIG (reference sequence). CDR3 nucleotides: TGTGCCTGGAGTGTATTCAAGCGTCAGGGTCGAGAGCAGTTCTTC. This gives the protein CAWSVFKRQGREQFF.

The J gene is TRBJ2-7, the V gene TRBV28; 10 nucleotides agree with TRBD1. This CDR3 contains 15 residues. V was clipped by 7 bases and J by 5 bases; unmatched bases: 11. The germline CDR1 and CDR2 sequences are MDHEN and SYDVKM. The CDR3: CASTLSGTGAHEQYF. CDR3 in DNA: TGTGCCAGCACCCTGTCCGGGACAGGGGCCCACGAGCAGTACTTC. Combining the CDR3 with reference TRBV28 and TRBJ2-7 gives the whole variable domain DVKVTQSSRYLVKRTGEKVFLECVQDMDHENMFWYRQDPGLGLRLIYFSYDVKMKEKGDIPEGYSVSREKKERFSLILESASTNQTSMYLCASTLSGTGAHEQYFGPGTRLTVT.

The chain combines TRBV18 with TRBJ2-3; D gene unclear. CDR1 is KGHSH and CDR2 is LQKENI in the germline V gene. V was trimmed by 1 base and J by 0 bases, leaving 5 bases between them. This CDR3 is built from 14 residues. DNA of the CDR3: TGTGCCAGCTCACCACGGCAGAGCACAGATACGCAGTATTTT. Its protein is CASSPRQSTDTQYF.

The chain is built from TRBV7-9 and TRBJ2-3; tentatively, D is TRBD2 (5 bases). V was trimmed by 9 bases and J by 0 bases, leaving 16 bases between them. Germline-derived CDR1 and CDR2 are SEHNR and FQNEAQ (reference sequence). The CDR3 length is 15 residues. The CDR3 nucleotides read TGTGCCAGTACCCGCCGGGGATCTAGCACAGATACGCAGTATTTT. This codes for CASTRRGSSTDTQYF.

This sequence joins TRBV10-3 and TRBJ1-5, with 7 nucleotides matching TRBD1. The CDR3 is 17 amino acids. Germline V lookup: CDR1 ENHRY, CDR2 SYGVKD. J lost 2 bases, V lost 4 bases, and 11 bases had no gene match. CDR3 protein: CAISGVNGTVGNQPQHF. The CDR3 nucleotides read TGTGCCATCAGTGGAGTCAATGGGACAGTTGGCAATCAGCCCCAGCATTTT.

The chain couples TRBV30 to TRBJ1-5; D is possibly TRBD1 (5 bases). V was trimmed by 1 base and J by 7 bases, leaving 20 bases between them. CDR3 length: 16 amino acids. Germline V lookup: CDR1 GTSNPN, CDR2 SVGIG (reference sequence). In DNA form, the CDR3 reads TGTGCCTGGAGTGACGGGGGGGTCTTTCTCACCCAGCCCCAGCATTTT. Translating gives CAWSDGGVFLTQPQHF.

The chain uses TRBV6-6 and TRBJ1-4; no firm D call. This CDR3 spans 15 amino acids. Germline V lookup: CDR1 MNHNY, CDR2 SVGAGI (reference sequence). V lost 7 bases and J lost 4, with 16 bases in between. Written as DNA, the CDR3 is TGTGCCAGCAATGCTGCCGGGGAGGATAATGAAAAACTGTTTTTT. This gives the protein CASNAAGEDNEKLFF.

This clone was seen a handful of times. The chain carries TRBV10-2 and TRBJ2-3, with 11 bases that match TRBD2. V lost 6 bases and J lost 1; bases outside the gene matches: 3. In germline, CDR1 is WSHSY, CDR2 SAAADI. The CDR3 runs to 15 residues. The CDR3 sequence is CASRLAGVGTDTQYF. The CDR3 bases are TGCGCCAGCAGACTAGCGGGAGTCGGCACAGATACGCAGTATTTT.

The chain is built from TRBV28 and TRBJ2-7; 9 bases are shared with TRBD2. The CDR3 runs 13 residues. CDR1 is MDHEN, CDR2 SYDVKM, per germline. V dropped 7 bases and J dropped 6; count of bases not matched to a gene: 7. In DNA form, the CDR3 reads TGTGCCAGCACCTGGACTAGCGCCAGCGAGCAGTACTTC. It translates to CASTWTSASEQYF.

V and J are TRBV10-2 and TRBJ2-7; maybe TRBD1 (6 bases). The germline CDR1 and CDR2 sequences are WSHSY and SAAADI. The V end was cut by 0 bases, the J end by 3 bases, with 12 bases between. The CDR3 sequence is 15 residues long. For the CDR3, the DNA is TGCGCCAGCAGTGAGTCGACGGGACACTTCTACGAGCAGTACTTC. This encodes CASSESTGHFYEQYF.

The DNA of the CDR3 is TGTGCCAGCAGCGTAGATAAAGGGGACAGGGGCAATGAGCAGTTCTTC. Protein product: CASSVDKGDRGNEQFF. V is TRBV9 and J is TRBJ2-1, with TRBD1 identical over 10 bases. Germline trimming cut 0 bases from V and 6 bases from J; bases unmatched to any gene: 6. This CDR3 spans 16 amino acids. Per germline, CDR1 SGDLS and CDR2 YYNGEE. The full variable domain, with the rest looked up from reference TRBV9 and TRBJ2-1, is DSGVTQTPKHLITATGQRVTLRCSPRSGDLSVYWYQQSLDQGLQFLIQYYNGEERAKGNILERFSAQQFPDLHSELNLSSLELGDSALYFCASSVDKGDRGNEQFFGPGTRLTVL.

V usage is TRBV4-3 and J usage is TRBJ2-7; D might be TRBD2 (6 bases). Germline CDR1 is LGHNA and CDR2 is YSLEER. Trimming took 0 bases from V and 5 from J, leaving 14 bases between them. CDR3 length: 15 amino acids. The CDR3 reads CASSQDQRANDEQYF. The CDR3 DNA sequence: TGCGCCAGCAGCCAAGATCAGCGGGCTAATGACGAGCAGTACTTC.

The gene calls are TRBV6-1 and TRBJ2-1; 8 bases are a match to TRBD2. CDR1 is MNHNS and CDR2 is SASEGT in the germline V gene. With V trimmed by 10 bases and J by 9 bases, 11 bases remained unmatched. This CDR3 is 13 amino acids long. The CDR3 sequence is CATQRETQGEQFF. CDR3 nucleotides: TGTGCCACCCAGCGGGAGACTCAGGGTGAGCAGTTCTTC.